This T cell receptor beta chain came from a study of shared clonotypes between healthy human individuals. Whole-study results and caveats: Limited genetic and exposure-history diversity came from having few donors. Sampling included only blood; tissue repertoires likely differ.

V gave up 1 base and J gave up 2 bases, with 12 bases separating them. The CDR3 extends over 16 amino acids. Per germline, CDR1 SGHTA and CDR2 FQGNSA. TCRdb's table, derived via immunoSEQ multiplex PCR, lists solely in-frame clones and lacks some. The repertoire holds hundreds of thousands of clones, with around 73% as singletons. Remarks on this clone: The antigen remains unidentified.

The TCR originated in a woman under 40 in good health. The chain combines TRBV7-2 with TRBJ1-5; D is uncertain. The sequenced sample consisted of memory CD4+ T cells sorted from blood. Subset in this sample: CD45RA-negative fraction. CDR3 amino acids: CASSLVVLVGNQPQHF. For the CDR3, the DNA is TGTGCCAGCAGCTTAGTTGTCCTAGTAGGCAATCAGCCCCAGCATTTT.